These 2 T cell receptor beta chains originate from one sample sequenced in a study of T cells in Graves' hyperthyroidism and ophthalmopathy. RNA transcripts served as the template for amplifying TCR beta CDR3 regions. The primer set for the first-round RT-PCR of the TCR CDR3 was HTBI. TCRdb called the multiplex PCR reads again in MiXCR, with one record for every CDR3 protein. The table has nearly 750,000 distinct CDR3 sequences, roughly 32% seen once. The sequenced sample was blood. Source of these receptors: a woman in her thirties or forties with Graves' hyperthyroidism.

This clonotype was seen repeatedly, ten times or more. V gene TRBV4-3 combines with J gene TRBJ1-6; D ambiguous. CDR1 LGHNA and CDR2 YSLEER come from the germline V gene. The CDR3 spans 15 residues. Trimming took off 0 bases at V and 7 bases at J, with 10 bases between the two ends. The CDR3 spells CASSQEGWKNSPLHF. CDR3 DNA sequence: TGCGCCAGCAGCCAAGAAGGGTGGAAGAATTCACCCCTCCACTTT.

Concerning this clonotype itself: A much larger clone lies one base from this, so it may be a read error. The V call is TRBV10-3, the J call TRBJ1-1, with D perhaps matching TRBD1 (6 bases). Germline CDR1 is ENHRY and CDR2 is SYGVKD. V was cut by 5 bases and J by 2 bases, with 15 bases left in between. The CDR3 runs 15 residues. The CDR3 coding sequence is TGTGCCATCAGTTACGTGACAGGACGCAACACTGAAGCTTTCTTT. It translates to CAISYVTGRNTEAFF.